Shown below are 21 T cell receptor beta chains from a single sample sequenced in a study of OX40 agonist ivuxolimab in advanced cancers. Profiling relied on immunoSEQ multiplex PCR, and the TCRdb table lists in-frame clones only, not all of them. The table lists about 17,000 clones, approximately 88% of them singletons. Sequences were derived from CD4+ or CD8+ T cells sorted from blood, sampled in a trial of the OX40 agonist ivuxolimab. These TCRs come from an adult with an advanced solid tumor such as melanoma, head and neck, liver or kidney cancer.

The chain carries TRBV25-1 and TRBJ1-2; D is ambiguous. V lost 4 bases, J lost 7 bases, and 7 bases lay in between. The CDR3 contains 11 residues. Per germline, CDR1 MGHDK and CDR2 SYGVNS. The DNA of the CDR3 is TGTGCCAGCAGTGCAGACCTTGGCTACACCTTC. The encoded protein is CASSADLGYTF.

This chain links TRBV4-3 with TRBJ1-6; D is perhaps TRBD1 (6 bases). The CDR3 runs to 15 residues. Germline V CDR1 and CDR2: LGHNA, YSLEER. V lost 5 bases to trimming and J lost 7 bases, with 15 bases between them. This CDR3 is CASSEYQGYNSPLHF. The CDR3, as DNA: TGCGCCAGCAGCGAATACCAGGGGTACAATTCACCCCTCCACTTT.

This chain joins TRBV4-3 and TRBJ1-4; possible D gene TRBD1, 5 bases. The V and J ends lost 4 bases and 3 bases respectively, with 15 bases between them. The germline V gene encodes CDR1 LGHNA and CDR2 YSLEER. The CDR3 contains 16 residues. The DNA for the CDR3 is TGCGCCAGCAGCCTCCAAATGGCAGGGCCTAATGAAAAACTGTTTTTT. This gives the protein CASSLQMAGPNEKLFF.

V is TRBV6-5 and J is TRBJ1-2, with no clear D. From germline, CDR1 is MNHEY and CDR2 SVGAGI. This CDR3 is 13 amino acids long. The V gene lost 2 bases and the J gene lost 7 bases, with 11 bases spanning the gap. The CDR3 is CASSYGQTGGYTF. The CDR3 nucleotides are TGTGCCAGCAGTTACGGTCAAACGGGTGGCTACACCTTC.

The V gene is TRBV7-6, the J gene TRBJ2-2; no firm D call. Trimming took off 1 base at V and 8 bases at J, with 8 bases between the two ends. CDR1 and CDR2 (germline): SGHVS, FNYEAQ. This CDR3 has 13 residues. For the CDR3, the DNA is TGTGCCAGCAGCTTAGTAACAGCTGGGGAGCTGTTTTTT. Protein product: CASSLVTAGELFF. Looking up the rest from reference TRBV7-6 and TRBJ2-2 gives the full variable domain: GAGVSQSPRYKVTKRGQDVALRCDPISGHVSLYWYRQALGQGPEFLTYFNYEAQQDKSGLPNDRFSAERPEGSISTLTIQRTEQRDSAMYRCASSLVTAGELFFGEGSRLTVL.

V usage is TRBV4-3 and J usage is TRBJ2-3; TRBD2 might be the D (5 bases). Germline-derived CDR1 and CDR2 are LGHNA and YSLEER. Deletions cut 1 base from V and 4 bases from J, with 12 bases between. This CDR3 contains 15 residues. CDR3 sequence (DNA): TGCGCCAGCAGCCAAGCGGCGGCCGGGGCAGATACGCAGTATTTT. Translation gives CASSQAAAGADTQYF.

The V call is TRBV9, the J call TRBJ2-7, with D possibly matching TRBD2 (6 bases). This CDR3 contains 15 residues. CDR1 SGDLS and CDR2 YYNGEE come from the germline V gene. Trimming stripped 0 bases from V and 0 bases from J, with 10 bases between. The CDR3 region has the DNA TGTGCCAGCAGCGTAGGGGGGGATAGCTCCTACGAGCAGTACTTC. It is translated as CASSVGGDSSYEQYF.

The chain recombines TRBV4-1 with TRBJ1-1; possibly TRBD1 for D (6 bases). Germline V lookup: CDR1 MGHRA, CDR2 YSYEKL. Trimming took 5 bases from V and 1 from J, leaving 11 bases between them. This CDR3 contains 14 residues. CDR3 sequence: CASSTPGQNTEAFF. As DNA, the CDR3 is TGCGCCAGCAGCACCCCGGGACAGAACACTGAAGCTTTCTTT.

A few counts support this clone. This chain connects TRBV14 to TRBJ1-2; D not resolved. The CDR3 contains 10 residues. V lost 3 bases and J 8 bases, leaving 4 bases between the germline ends. CDR1 is SGHDN and CDR2 is FVKESK in the germline V gene. As DNA, the CDR3 is TGTGCCAGCAGCCACGGAGGCTACACCTTC. Protein product: CASSHGGYTF.

About this clone itself: Distinct nucleotide sequences in the sample also encode this CDR3. The rearrangement links TRBV27 to TRBJ2-6; D call uncertain. Trimming removed 3 bases from V and 0 bases from J, with 6 bases in between. The germline CDR1 and CDR2 sequences are MNHEY and SMNVEV (reference sequence). This CDR3 contains 15 residues. DNA for the CDR3: TGTGCCAGCAGTTTGTCATACTCTGGGGCCAACGTCCTGACTTTC. This gives the protein CASSLSYSGANVLTF.

This sequence joins TRBV4-1 and TRBJ2-2; TRBD2 matches at 11 bases. Germline trimming cut 1 base from V and 4 bases from J; bases unmatched to any gene: 5. Germline assignment: CDR1 MGHRA and CDR2 YSYEKL. CDR3 size: 17 residues. CDR3 in amino acids: CASSQAGLAETTGELFF. In nucleotides, the CDR3 is TGCGCCAGCAGCCAAGCGGGACTAGCGGAAACCACCGGGGAGCTGTTTTTT.

This rearrangement joins TRBV9 to TRBJ1-5, with D unresolved. The CDR3 loop spans 13 amino acids. V lost 3 bases to trimming and J lost 4 bases, with 8 bases between them. Germline V gives CDR1 SGDLS, CDR2 YYNGEE. The chain's CDR3 is CASSGELNQPQHF. Written as DNA, the CDR3 is TGTGCCAGCAGCGGCGAGTTGAATCAGCCCCAGCATTTT. Filled out from reference TRBV9 and TRBJ1-5, the complete variable domain reads DSGVTQTPKHLITATGQRVTLRCSPRSGDLSVYWYQQSLDQGLQFLIQYYNGEERAKGNILERFSAQQFPDLHSELNLSSLELGDSALYFCASSGELNQPQHFGDGTRLSIL.

This chain links TRBV18 with TRBJ1-1; 9 positions match TRBD1. The germline V gene has CDR1 KGHSH and CDR2 LQKENI. The CDR3 length is 16 residues. J was trimmed by 1 base and V by 3 bases; bases with no gene match: 6. As DNA, the CDR3 is TGTGCCAGCTCACCTGGGGGGGGACAGGGGAACACTGAAGCTTTCTTT. It yields the protein CASSPGGGQGNTEAFF.

The gene calls are TRBV10-2 and TRBJ2-2; the D is unclear. V shed 7 bases and J shed 2 bases, with 14 bases lying between them. Per the germline V gene, CDR1 is WSHSY and CDR2 is SAAADI. The CDR3 covers 15 residues. The CDR3 loop is CASTFPGINTGELFF. The CDR3 bases are TGCGCCAGCACTTTCCCTGGGATTAACACCGGGGAGCTGTTTTTT.

Remarks on this clone: Other DNA sequences in the same sample also yield this CDR3. The chain joins TRBV6-5 to TRBJ1-2, with D maybe TRBD1 (5 bases). V was clipped by 0 bases and J by 2 bases, with 7 bases between them. The CDR3 totals 14 residues. CDR1 and CDR2 from the germline V gene are MNHEY and SVGAGI. The CDR3 DNA is TGTGCCAGCAGTTACTCGGGGGAGAACTATGGCTACACCTTC. Its translation is CASSYSGENYGYTF.

The gene calls are TRBV12-5 and TRBJ1-2, with TRBD1 matching over 7 bases. This CDR3 region has 14 residues. In germline, CDR1 is LGHNT, CDR2 FRNRAP. V dropped 10 bases and J dropped 5; count of bases not matched to a gene: 13. This CDR3 reads CATPSRTGRYGYTF. CDR3 nucleotide sequence: TGTGCTACCCCCAGCCGGACAGGCCGTTATGGCTACACCTTC.

The V and J genes are TRBV9 and TRBJ2-6, with a possible D match to TRBD1 (5 bases). Germline-derived CDR1 and CDR2 are SGDLS and YYNGEE. The CDR3 runs to 14 residues. Trimming removed 3 bases from V and 2 bases from J, with 6 bases in between. The CDR3 protein is CASSAGPGANVLTF. CDR3 sequence (DNA): TGTGCCAGCAGCGCAGGGCCTGGGGCCAACGTCCTGACTTTC. Based on the CDR3 plus reference TRBV9 and TRBJ2-6, the full variable domain is DSGVTQTPKHLITATGQRVTLRCSPRSGDLSVYWYQQSLDQGLQFLIQYYNGEERAKGNILERFSAQQFPDLHSELNLSSLELGDSALYFCASSAGPGANVLTFGAGSRLTVL.

The chain recombines TRBV9 with TRBJ2-1; D is perhaps TRBD2 (6 bases). The V end was cut by 3 bases, the J end by 5 bases, with 6 bases between. Per germline, CDR1 SGDLS and CDR2 YYNGEE. This CDR3 contains 12 residues. The CDR3 sequence is CASSAGDNEQFF. CDR3 coding DNA: TGTGCCAGCAGCGCGGGGGACAATGAGCAGTTCTTC. The full variable domain, completed using reference TRBV9 and TRBJ2-1, is DSGVTQTPKHLITATGQRVTLRCSPRSGDLSVYWYQQSLDQGLQFLIQYYNGEERAKGNILERFSAQQFPDLHSELNLSSLELGDSALYFCASSAGDNEQFFGPGTRLTVL.

The chain joins TRBV13 to TRBJ2-5; TRBD2 is a possible D gene (6 bases). The germline gives CDR1 PRHDT, CDR2 FYEKMQ (reference sequence). The CDR3 length is 14 residues. Trimming removed 6 bases at V and 4 bases at J, with 15 bases between. The CDR3 reads CASREGFVGETQYF. CDR3 DNA sequence: TGTGCCAGCAGGGAGGGTTTTGTAGGAGAGACCCAGTACTTC.

The chain links TRBV30 to TRBJ2-3; TRBD2 aligns across 8 bases. The J segment lost 3 bases and the V segment lost 5 bases, leaving 7 bases of the junction unmatched. The CDR3 is 14 amino acids. Germline assignment: CDR1 GTSNPN and CDR2 SVGIG (reference sequence). The DNA of the CDR3 is TGTGCCTGGTGGGTAAGCGGGAGTACAGATACGCAGTATTTT. It specifies CAWWVSGSTDTQYF.

The J gene is TRBJ2-3, the V gene TRBV4-3; D ambiguous. The germline V gene encodes CDR1 LGHNA and CDR2 YSLEER. V was trimmed by 1 base and J by 2 bases, leaving 16 bases between them. The CDR3 runs 17 residues. CDR3 sequence: CASSQGAGALATDTQYF. CDR3 DNA sequence: TGCGCCAGCAGCCAAGGGGCAGGAGCTTTGGCCACAGATACGCAGTATTTT.